These 27 T cell receptor beta chains came from one sample sequenced in a study of vaccination and CD4 T cells after COVID-19. Antigen specificity for these receptors is unknown. The treatment is: roughly 11-day PBMC culture with coronavirus spike peptide pools or control peptides (ViraFEST assay). At the Johns Hopkins FTIC core, DNA taken from cultured CD4+ T cells was sequenced by way of the Oncomine TCR Beta short-read assay. TCRdb re-called the PCR reads with MiXCR, one entry per CDR3 protein. Of roughly 10,000 distinct CDR3 sequences detected, less than 35% appear once; the ten largest clones hold 15% to 18%. The material was CD4+ T cells from blood, cultured in vitro, obtained after SARS-CoV-2 vaccination. Receptors were obtained from a human donor who had recovered from COVID-19.

V is TRBV25-1 and J is TRBJ1-2; D not resolved. From germline, CDR1 is MGHDK and CDR2 SYGVNS. The CDR3 is 14 residues long. V lost 4 bases and J lost 7, with 16 bases in between. CDR3 loop: CASSVTAVSGGYTF. In nucleotides, the CDR3 is TGTGCCAGCAGTGTGACTGCCGTCAGCGGTGGCTACACCTTC.

This clonotype was observed a few times. The gene calls are TRBV7-2 and TRBJ2-2, with a tentative D call TRBD1 (5 bases). Germline-derived CDR1 and CDR2 are SGHTA and FQGNSA. The CDR3 extends over 15 amino acids. V was clipped by 2 bases and J by 4 bases, with 11 bases between them. For the CDR3, the DNA is TGTGCCAGCAGCTTACAGGGCGGTCTCACCGGGGAGCTGTTTTTT. It yields the protein CASSLQGGLTGELFF.

This sequence joins TRBV6-1 and TRBJ1-1; D is uncertain. V was cut by 7 bases and J by 4 bases, with 13 bases left in between. The germline V gene encodes CDR1 MNHNS and CDR2 SASEGT. This CDR3 comprises 13 residues. CDR3 in DNA: TGTGCCAGCACAGTCGGGAGTAGCACTGAAGCTTTCTTT. It translates to CASTVGSSTEAFF.

This chain links TRBV20-1 with TRBJ1-2; maybe TRBD1 (5 bases). The CDR3 is 13 amino acids. CDR1 is DFQATT, CDR2 SNEGSKA, per germline (reference sequence). Trimming pared 6 bases from V and 0 bases from J, leaving 11 bases between. The CDR3 reads CSATGQPNYGYTF. In DNA, the CDR3 is TGCAGTGCCACCGGACAACCTAACTATGGCTACACCTTC.

The sample holds a few counts of this clonotype. CDR3 in DNA: TGTGCCAGCAGCTTAGTAACCGGACTAGCGGGAGGGGAGACCCAGTACTTC. Translation: CASSLVTGLAGGETQYF. This chain links TRBV7-2 with TRBJ2-5; TRBD2 matches 15 bases. J gave up 5 bases and V 1 base, and 5 bases lay outside the gene matches. The CDR3 runs 17 residues. Per the germline V gene, CDR1 is SGHTA and CDR2 is FQGNSA. The full variable domain, rest sourced from reference TRBV7-2 and TRBJ2-5, is GAGVSQSPSNKVTEKGKDVELRCDPISGHTALYWYRQSLGQGLEFLIYFQGNSAPDKSGLPSDRFSAERTGGSVSTLTIQRTQQEDSAVYLCASSLVTGLAGGETQYFGPGTRLLVL.

This chain connects TRBV6-1 to TRBJ2-1; 8 nucleotides align to TRBD2. CDR3 size: 16 residues. Germline values: CDR1 MNHNS, CDR2 SASEGT. J gave up 8 bases and V 6 bases, and 15 bases lay outside the gene matches. The CDR3 loop reads CASSFLGSGSFDEQFF. The CDR3 DNA follows: TGTGCCAGCAGCTTCTTAGGGAGCGGGAGTTTCGATGAGCAGTTCTTC.

The rearrangement links TRBV10-3 to TRBJ2-5, with TRBD2 as a possible D gene (5 bases). V was shortened by 4 bases and J by 4 bases, with 10 bases between the two germline ends. Germline CDR1 ENHRY, CDR2 SYGVKD. This CDR3 has 13 residues. The chain's CDR3 is CAISVSGRETQYF. DNA of the CDR3: TGTGCCATCAGTGTATCTGGGAGAGAGACCCAGTACTTC.

The rearrangement uses TRBV12-3 or TRBV12-4 and TRBJ1-1, with a tentative D call TRBD1 (6 bases). The CDR3 extends over 14 amino acids. The V and J ends lost 5 bases and 5 bases respectively, with 15 bases between them. CDR3 protein: CASSRDTRGTEAFF. The CDR3 coding sequence is TGTGCCAGCAGTCGGGACACCCGCGGGACTGAAGCTTTCTTT.

This CDR3 is CASSSRRGSTNEKLFF. CDR3 bases: TGTGCCAGCAGTTCAAGGAGAGGGAGTACTAATGAAAAACTGTTTTTT. This rearrangement joins TRBV7-6 to TRBJ1-4; no clear D gene. V lost 6 bases and J 2 bases, leaving 16 bases between the germline ends. The CDR3 has 16 amino acids. The germline V gene encodes CDR1 SGHVS and CDR2 FNYEAQ.

The chain is built from TRBV18 and TRBJ1-2; no definite D call. The V and J ends lost 3 bases and 6 bases respectively, with 11 bases between them. Germline CDR1 reads KGHSH; CDR2 reads LQKENI. This CDR3 is 13 amino acids long. This CDR3 reads CASSPTGRDGYTF. The CDR3 DNA follows: TGTGCCAGCTCACCTACGGGGAGGGATGGCTACACCTTC.

This clonotype came up a few times. This sequence joins TRBV27 and TRBJ1-6, with D hard to call. The CDR3 sequence is 15 residues long. Germline V lookup: CDR1 MNHEY, CDR2 SMNVEV (reference sequence). V was pared by 3 bases and J by 0 bases, with 6 bases between. CDR3 sequence reads: CASSLEGSYNSPLHF. In nucleotides, the CDR3 is TGTGCCAGCAGTTTGGAGGGCTCCTATAATTCACCCCTCCACTTT.

DNA of the CDR3: TGTGCCAGCAGTCCGGGGGCGGGGTTGACGGGGTCAGATACGCAGTATTTT. Encoded protein: CASSPGAGLTGSDTQYF. The gene calls are TRBV27 and TRBJ2-3, with D tentatively TRBD1 or TRBD2 (6 bases each). CDR3 size: 17 residues. Between the trimmed V and J ends, which lost 5 bases and 4 bases, there was a span of 22 bases. CDR1 is MNHEY, CDR2 SMNVEV, per germline (reference sequence).

This clonotype was recorded a few times. The chain recombines TRBV6-5 with TRBJ2-3; 10 bases map to TRBD2. There are 16 residues in the CDR3. Losses at the gene ends were 1 base for V and 5 bases for J; bases not matched to a gene: 6. Looked up from germline, CDR1 is MNHEY and CDR2 is SVGAGI. As DNA, the CDR3 is TGTGCCAGCAGTTACTTCGCTAGCGGGAGTGTAGATACGCAGTATTTT. This sequence encodes CASSYFASGSVDTQYF.

The chain joins TRBV7-2 to TRBJ1-1; a possible D gene is TRBD1 (6 bases). Trimming cost V 6 bases and J 1 base, with 12 bases left between them. CDR3 length equals 14 residues. The germline V gene has CDR1 SGHTA and CDR2 FQGNSA. The CDR3 DNA reads as TGTGCCAGCAGGAAAACAGGGACGAACACTGAAGCTTTCTTT. Residues: CASRKTGTNTEAFF.

This clonotype was found a few times. V gene TRBV6-5 combines with J gene TRBJ2-7; 9 bases fit TRBD2. The CDR3 loop spans 15 amino acids. From germline, CDR1 is MNHEY and CDR2 SVGAGI. Unmatched junction bases numbered 6, after V lost 0 bases and J lost 6 bases. The CDR3: CASSYSGAGGREQYF. As DNA, the CDR3 is TGTGCCAGCAGTTACTCCGGAGCGGGGGGTCGCGAGCAGTACTTC.

The chain carries TRBV20-1 and TRBJ1-4, with 8 bases aligning to TRBD1. The ends lost 3 bases at V and 0 bases at J; junction bases unmatched: 6. Germline CDR1 is DFQATT and CDR2 is SNEGSKA (reference sequence). This CDR3 spans 16 amino acids. Here the CDR3 DNA reads TGCAGTGCTAGGCATGGACAGGGTCCAACTAATGAAAAACTGTTTTTT. Translated, it gives CSARHGQGPTNEKLFF.

This chain links TRBV7-9 with TRBJ1-4; a weak D match, TRBD1 (6 bases). This CDR3 is built from 14 residues. Germline CDR1 is SEHNR and CDR2 is FQNEAQ (reference sequence). Trimming pared 5 bases from V and 7 bases from J, leaving 14 bases between. The DNA of the CDR3 is TGTGCCAGCAGCCTACCGGGGGGCAGTGAAAAACTGTTTTTT. It translates to CASSLPGGSEKLFF.

The V and J genes are TRBV2 and TRBJ2-7, with 9 bases matching TRBD1. V was clipped by 7 bases and J by 2 bases; unmatched bases: 9. The germline V gene has CDR1 SNHLY and CDR2 FYNNEI. The CDR3 sequence is 15 residues long. The CDR3 DNA reads TGTGCCAGCACCTCCACCTGGGACAGGGCCTACGAGCAGTACTTC. The encoded protein is CASTSTWDRAYEQYF.

DNA for the CDR3: TGTGCCAGCAGTGAAAGGGGCGAGCAGTACTTC. Protein product: CASSERGEQYF. The chain employs TRBV2 and TRBJ2-7; the D gene is possibly TRBD1 (5 bases). Germline assignment: CDR1 SNHLY and CDR2 FYNNEI. V was shortened by 2 bases and J by 6 bases, with 5 bases between the two germline ends. This CDR3 comprises 11 residues.

The CDR3 spells CAWSPRVWGGDYSNQPQHF. CDR3 sequence (DNA): TGTGCCTGGAGCCCCCGAGTGTGGGGGGGGGATTATAGCAATCAGCCCCAGCATTTT. The chain links TRBV30 to TRBJ1-5; perhaps TRBD1 as D (5 bases). The ends were cut back, 3 bases at V and 0 bases at J, with 24 bases in the middle. The CDR3 covers 19 residues. CDR1 is GTSNPN and CDR2 is SVGIG in the germline V gene (reference sequence). Drawing the rest from reference TRBV30 and TRBJ1-5, the complete variable domain is SQTIHQWPATLVQPVGSPLSLECTVEGTSNPNLYWYRQAAGRGLQLLFYSVGIGQISSEVPQNLSASRPQDRQFILSSKKLLLSDSGFYLCAWSPRVWGGDYSNQPQHFGDGTRLSIL.

V and J are TRBV7-9 and TRBJ2-7, with 12 bases identical to TRBD2. Per the germline V gene, CDR1 is SEHNR and CDR2 is FQNEAQ (reference sequence). The CDR3 spans 17 residues. With 3 bases clipped from V and 2 bases from J, the junction kept 8 bases outside the gene matches. CDR3 protein: CASSLTGTSGSAYEQYF. The CDR3 DNA reads TGTGCCAGCAGCTTGACCGGGACTAGCGGGTCGGCCTACGAGCAGTACTTC.

The chain uses TRBV12-3 or TRBV12-4 and TRBJ2-5, with unresolved D. Trimming took 1 base from V and 8 from J, leaving 8 bases between them. The CDR3 contains 12 residues. This CDR3 is CASSLDGPTQYF. CDR3 in DNA: TGTGCCAGCAGTTTAGATGGCCCAACCCAGTACTTC.

The chain employs TRBV7-9 and TRBJ1-5; D remains unclear. This CDR3 has 16 residues. Trimming removed 1 base at V and 2 bases at J, with 12 bases between. CDR1 and CDR2 (germline): SEHNR, FQNEAQ (reference sequence). The CDR3 is CASSLGSGSGNQPQHF. CDR3 nucleotides: TGTGCCAGCAGCTTAGGGTCCGGGTCGGGCAATCAGCCCCAGCATTTT.

This chain links TRBV24-1 with TRBJ1-2; D is ambiguous. V lost 2 bases to trimming and J lost 7 bases, with 13 bases between them. The CDR3 has 14 residues. Germline CDR1 KGHDR, CDR2 SFDVKD. The CDR3 coding sequence is TGTGCCACCAGTGATTCTCGGAGGACGGTTGGCTACACCTTC. It encodes CATSDSRRTVGYTF.

V gene TRBV28 combines with J gene TRBJ1-2; D might be TRBD1 (6 bases). Trimming shortened V by 7 bases and J by 7 bases, and 16 bases separated the two germline ends. The CDR3 is 13 amino acids. CDR1 is MDHEN, CDR2 SYDVKM, per germline. Here the CDR3 reads CASTADRTRGYTF. Written as DNA, the CDR3 is TGTGCCAGCACCGCCGACAGGACGCGTGGCTACACCTTC.

There are a few counts of this clonotype. The CDR3 region is CASSSRDRQETQYF. The CDR3 DNA is TGTGCCAGCAGCTCCCGGGACAGACAAGAGACCCAGTACTTC. This chain joins TRBV7-2 and TRBJ2-5; 7 bases align to TRBD1. The CDR3 is 14 residues long. CDR1 SGHTA and CDR2 FQGNSA come from the germline V gene. Trimming cost V 4 bases and J 2 bases; bases outside gene matches: 4.

This chain uses TRBV6-2 or TRBV6-3 with TRBJ2-2; 9 bases line up with TRBD1. CDR1 MNHEY and CDR2 SVGEGT come from the germline V gene. V was pared by 6 bases and J by 4 bases, with 6 bases of the junction left unmatched. The CDR3 runs to 15 residues. As DNA, the CDR3 is TGTGCCAGCAGGACAGGGGGGTCGGGCACCGGGGAGCTGTTTTTT. Protein sequence: CASRTGGSGTGELFF.